The rows below give T cell receptor beta chains drawn from one sample of a study of T cells after posttransplantation cyclophosphamide. Method: immunoSEQ multiplex PCR; TCRdb's copy keeps in-frame clones and lacks some. The sample contains about 3,300 clones, 70% to 80% of which appear only once. The sequenced sample was PBMCs, obtained about 190 days after allogeneic stem cell transplant with posttransplant cyclophosphamide. These receptors were obtained from a male patient between 55 and 70 years old who received an allogeneic stem cell transplant from a related donor and was CMV-positive. Some of these T cells may belong to the graft donor. The CDR3 runs from the conserved cysteine through the conserved F or W.

J: TRBJ2-5; V: TRBV7-8; CDR3: CASSLASGVQETQYF
J: TRBJ1-2; V: TRBV5-1; CDR3: CASSLPQANYGYTF
J: TRBJ1-1; V: TRBV9; CDR3: CASSGYRGQGSKTEAFF
J: TRBJ2-1; V: TRBV4-3; CDR3: CASSQEGRRGYNEQFF
J: TRBJ2-1; V: TRBV9; CDR3: CASSATGAGVNEQFF
J: TRBJ2-5; V: TRBV5-1; CDR3: CASSLGGRGETQYF
J: TRBJ2-2; V: TRBV14; CDR3: CASSQGGNGELFF
J: TRBJ2-5; V: TRBV4-2; CDR3: CASSQVIAGGQETQYF
J: TRBJ1-1; V: TRBV15; CDR3: CATSRSGGLNTEAFF
J: TRBJ2-3; V: TRBV2; CDR3: CASSEGLTRDTQYF
J: TRBJ1-2; V: TRBV21-1; CDR3: CASRTPQGRQQYGYTF
J: TRBJ2-2; V: TRBV7-3; CDR3: CASSKSVNTGELFF
J: TRBJ1-5; V: TRBV10-3; CDR3: CAITGDLNQPQHF
J: TRBJ2-2; V: TRBV28; CDR3: CASSFSGTGELFF
J: TRBJ1-6; V: TRBV7-9; CDR3: CASSFTEVNSPLHF
J: TRBJ2-7; V: TRBV6-6; CDR3: CASSYSPGVGYEQYF
J: TRBJ1-2; V: TRBV5-1; CDR3: CASSLEDGGGYTF
J: TRBJ2-1; V: TRBV2; CDR3: CASSEAGVYNEQFF
J: TRBJ2-1; V: TRBV6-5; CDR3: CASSYSSGSYNEQFF
J: TRBJ1-6; V: TRBV30; CDR3: CAWTGDTFSPLHF
J: TRBJ2-1; V: TRBV28; CDR3: CASSLSGQGSSNEQFF
J: TRBJ1-2; V: TRBV6-6; CDR3: CASSGGLAGLYGYTF
J: TRBJ2-3; V: TRBV14; CDR3: CASSQEAGGSRTDTQYF
J: TRBJ1-1; V: TRBV5-1; CDR3: CASSLSPGQITEAFF
J: TRBJ2-5; V: TRBV27; CDR3: CASSPGETQYF
J: TRBJ2-6; V: TRBV4-1; CDR3: CASSQGRVGGRRSSGANVLTF
J: TRBJ1-6; V: TRBV30; CDR3: CAWSGPRGGRSSPLHF
J: TRBJ1-6; V: TRBV7-2; CDR3: CASSFDGGNSPLHF
J: TRBJ1-1; V: TRBV11-2; CDR3: CASSISDRVTVNTEAFF
J: TRBJ2-7; V: TRBV5-1; CDR3: CASSKPTGTSVYEQYF
J: TRBJ1-6; V: TRBV5-4; CDR3: CASSLGPRVNSPLHF
J: TRBJ2-3; V: TRBV7-9; CDR3: CASSFGGGASTDTQYF
J: TRBJ2-7; V: TRBV10-3; CDR3: CAIRPYNNF
J: TRBJ2-3; V: TRBV6-4; CDR3: CASSDSTGADTQYF
J: TRBJ1-2; V: TRBV28; CDR3: CASSLSASSPGGGYTF
J: TRBJ2-3; V: TRBV4-3; CDR3: CASSLTSGGSTDTQYF
J: TRBJ2-3; V: TRBV7-2; CDR3: CASSGSGYYTDTQYF
J: TRBJ2-1; V: TRBV7-2; CDR3: CASTGGITYNEQFF
J: TRBJ2-3; V: TRBV7-3; CDR3: CASSLDDSKGLAGVNTQYF
J: TRBJ2-3; V: TRBV5-1; CDR3: CASSSHGVGDTQYF
J: TRBJ2-5; V: TRBV6-6; CDR3: CASSYKRDRGQETQYF
J: TRBJ2-3; V: TRBV5-4; CDR3: CASSLGAGGTDTQYF
J: TRBJ1-6; V: TRBV6-6; CDR3: CASSHGREHSPLHF
J: TRBJ2-5; V: TRBV25-1; CDR3: CASSDGGEETQYF
J: TRBJ1-3; V: TRBV7-9; CDR3: CAIPLGNTIYF
J: TRBJ1-2; V: TRBV18; CDR3: CASSPGQAGGYTF
J: TRBJ1-6; V: TRBV6-6; CDR3: CASSYQPGPNSPLHF
J: TRBJ2-5; V: TRBV18; CDR3: CASSRETDTRKGETQYF
J: TRBJ2-3; V: TRBV4-3; CDR3: CASSQDLGGAGTDTQYF
J: TRBJ2-1; V: TRBV7-2; CDR3: CASSSYGGLVEQFF
J: TRBJ2-3; V: TRBV29-1; CDR3: CSVGVGSTLDTQYF
J: TRBJ2-7; V: TRBV5-5; CDR3: CASSSAPGSTYEQYF
J: TRBJ1-2; V: TRBV15; CDR3: CATSRTDRGDGYTF
J: TRBJ1-1; V: TRBV28; CDR3: CASSLWRGRGGTEAFF
J: TRBJ2-5; V: TRBV11-2; CDR3: CASSPGQGRTQYF
J: TRBJ1-5; V: TRBV2; CDR3: CASSYTGGPTYSNQPQHF
J: TRBJ1-2; V: TRBV5-6; CDR3: CASSFNTQDYGYTF
J: TRBJ1-5; V: TRBV30; CDR3: CAWSRRTGNQPQHF
J: TRBJ2-1; V: TRBV5-1; CDR3: CASSLSVTVYNEQFF
J: TRBJ2-1; V: TRBV19; CDR3: CASSTRGSHYNEQFF